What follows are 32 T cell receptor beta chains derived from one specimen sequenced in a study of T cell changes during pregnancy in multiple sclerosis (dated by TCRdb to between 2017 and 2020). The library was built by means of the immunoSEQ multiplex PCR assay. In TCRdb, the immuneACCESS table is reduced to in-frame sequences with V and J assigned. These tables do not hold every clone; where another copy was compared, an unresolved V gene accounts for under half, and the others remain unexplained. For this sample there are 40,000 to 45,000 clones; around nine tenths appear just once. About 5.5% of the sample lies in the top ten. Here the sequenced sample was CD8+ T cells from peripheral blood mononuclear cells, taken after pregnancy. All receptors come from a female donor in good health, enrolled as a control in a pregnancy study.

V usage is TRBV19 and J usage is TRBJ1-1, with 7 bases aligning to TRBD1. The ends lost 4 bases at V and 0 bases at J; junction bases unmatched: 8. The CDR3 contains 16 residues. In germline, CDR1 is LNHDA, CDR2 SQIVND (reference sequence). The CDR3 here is CASSRDQGVVNTEAFF. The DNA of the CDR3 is TGTGCCAGTAGTAGAGACCAGGGGGTGGTGAACACTGAAGCTTTCTTT. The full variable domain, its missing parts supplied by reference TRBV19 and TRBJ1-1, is DGGITQSPKYLFRKEGQNVTLSCEQNLNHDAMYWYRQDPGQGLRLIYYSQIVNDFQKGDIAEGYSVSREKKESFPLTVTSAQKNPTAFYLCASSRDQGVVNTEAFFGQGTRLTVV.

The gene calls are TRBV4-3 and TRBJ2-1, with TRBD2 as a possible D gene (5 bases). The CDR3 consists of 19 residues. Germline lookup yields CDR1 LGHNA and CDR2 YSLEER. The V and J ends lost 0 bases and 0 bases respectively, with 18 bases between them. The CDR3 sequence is CASSQDRNWADYSYNEQFF. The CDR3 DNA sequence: TGCGCCAGCAGCCAAGATCGAAACTGGGCTGACTACTCCTACAATGAGCAGTTCTTC.

The CDR3 is CASSLGGTGAPDNYEQYF. DNA of the CDR3: TGTGCCAGCAGTTTAGGGGGGACAGGGGCCCCTGACAACTACGAGCAGTACTTC. The chain links TRBV28 to TRBJ2-7; 10 bases fit TRBD1. The V gene end was trimmed by 2 bases and the J gene end by 3 bases; junction bases not matched to a gene: 13. CDR1 and CDR2 (germline): MDHEN, SYDVKM. The CDR3 spans 18 residues.

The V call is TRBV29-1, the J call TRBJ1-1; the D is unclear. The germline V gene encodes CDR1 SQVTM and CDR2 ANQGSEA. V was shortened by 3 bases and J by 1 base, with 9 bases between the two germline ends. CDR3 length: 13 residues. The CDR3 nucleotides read TGCAGCGTTGATTCCGGAGAGAACACTGAAGCTTTCTTT. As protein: CSVDSGENTEAFF.

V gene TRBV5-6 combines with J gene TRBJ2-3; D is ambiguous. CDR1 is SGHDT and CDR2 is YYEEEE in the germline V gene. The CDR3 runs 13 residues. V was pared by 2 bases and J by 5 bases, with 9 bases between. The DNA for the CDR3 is TGTGCCAGCAGCTTAGAACAGAGAGATACGCAGTATTTT. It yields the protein CASSLEQRDTQYF.

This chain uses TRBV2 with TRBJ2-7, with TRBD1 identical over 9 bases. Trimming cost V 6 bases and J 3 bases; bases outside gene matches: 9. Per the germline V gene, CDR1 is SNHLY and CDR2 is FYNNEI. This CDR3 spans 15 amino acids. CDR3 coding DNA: TGTGCCAGCAGACCCGGGACAGGGACCATCTACGAGCAGTACTTC. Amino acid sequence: CASRPGTGTIYEQYF.

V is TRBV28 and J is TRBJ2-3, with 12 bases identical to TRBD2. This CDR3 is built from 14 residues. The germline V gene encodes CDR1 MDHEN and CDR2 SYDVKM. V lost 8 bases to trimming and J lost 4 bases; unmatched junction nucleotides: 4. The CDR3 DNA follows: TGTGCCAGCGGACTAGCGGGGCCCGCAGATACGCAGTATTTT. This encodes CASGLAGPADTQYF.

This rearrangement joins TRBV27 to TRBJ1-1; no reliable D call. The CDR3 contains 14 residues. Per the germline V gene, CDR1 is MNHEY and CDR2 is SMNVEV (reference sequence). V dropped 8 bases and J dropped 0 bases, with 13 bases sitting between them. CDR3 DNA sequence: TGTGCCAGCGGTCGGGTAGGCTTGAACACTGAAGCTTTCTTT. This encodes CASGRVGLNTEAFF.

This CDR3 is CASSQGGSSLGLYEQYF. CDR3 nucleotide sequence: TGTGCCAGCAGCCAAGGGGGCAGTTCCTTAGGACTCTACGAGCAGTACTTC. The gene calls are TRBV7-8 and TRBJ2-7, with 7 bases that match TRBD1. V shed 5 bases, J shed 3 bases, and the junction held 16 bases outside the gene matches. The CDR3 has 17 amino acids. Germline V gives CDR1 SGHVS, CDR2 FQNEAQ.

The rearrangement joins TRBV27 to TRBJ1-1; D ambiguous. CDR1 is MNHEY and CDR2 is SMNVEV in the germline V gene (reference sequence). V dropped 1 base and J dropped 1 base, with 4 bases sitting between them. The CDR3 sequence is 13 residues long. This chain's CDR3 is CASSLLANTEAFF. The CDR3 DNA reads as TGTGCCAGCAGTTTATTGGCGAACACTGAAGCTTTCTTT.

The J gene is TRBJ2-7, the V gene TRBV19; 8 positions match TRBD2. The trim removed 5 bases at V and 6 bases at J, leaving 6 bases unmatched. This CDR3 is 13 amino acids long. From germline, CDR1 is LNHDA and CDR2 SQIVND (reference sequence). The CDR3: CASSERGRGEQYF. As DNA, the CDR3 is TGTGCCAGTAGTGAGCGGGGGCGGGGCGAGCAGTACTTC.

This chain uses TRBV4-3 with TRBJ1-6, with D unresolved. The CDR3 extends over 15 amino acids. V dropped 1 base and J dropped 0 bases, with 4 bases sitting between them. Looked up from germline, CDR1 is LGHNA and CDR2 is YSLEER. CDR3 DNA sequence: TGCGCCAGCAGCCAAGGCAGCTCCTATAATTCACCCCTCCACTTT. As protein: CASSQGSSYNSPLHF.

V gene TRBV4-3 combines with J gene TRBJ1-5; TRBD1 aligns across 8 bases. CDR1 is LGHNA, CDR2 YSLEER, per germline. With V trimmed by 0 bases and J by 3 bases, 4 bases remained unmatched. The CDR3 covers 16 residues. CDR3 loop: CASSQETGVLNQPQHF. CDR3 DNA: TGCGCCAGCAGCCAAGAGACAGGGGTCCTCAATCAGCCCCAGCATTTT.

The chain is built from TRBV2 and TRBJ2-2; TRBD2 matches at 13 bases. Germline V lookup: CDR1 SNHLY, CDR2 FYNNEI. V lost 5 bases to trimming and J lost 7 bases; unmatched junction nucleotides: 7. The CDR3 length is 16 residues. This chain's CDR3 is CASSSGLAGDDGELFF. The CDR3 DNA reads TGTGCCAGCAGTTCCGGACTAGCGGGGGACGACGGGGAGCTGTTTTTT.

The CDR3 region is CASSLGVAGHEHF. The CDR3, as DNA: TGTGCCAGCAGCTTGGGGGTCGCAGGGCACGAGCATTTT. V gene TRBV5-6 combines with J gene TRBJ1-5; a weak D match, TRBD1 (5 bases). The germline gives CDR1 SGHDT, CDR2 YYEEEE. V shed 0 bases and J shed 14 bases, with 15 bases lying between them. This CDR3 is built from 13 residues.

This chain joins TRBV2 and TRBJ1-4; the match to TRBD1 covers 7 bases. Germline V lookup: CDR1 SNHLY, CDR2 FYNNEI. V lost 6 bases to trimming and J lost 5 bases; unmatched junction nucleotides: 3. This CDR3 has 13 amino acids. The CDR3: CASRGGQNEKLFF. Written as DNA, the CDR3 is TGTGCCAGCAGAGGGGGACAGAATGAAAAACTGTTTTTT.

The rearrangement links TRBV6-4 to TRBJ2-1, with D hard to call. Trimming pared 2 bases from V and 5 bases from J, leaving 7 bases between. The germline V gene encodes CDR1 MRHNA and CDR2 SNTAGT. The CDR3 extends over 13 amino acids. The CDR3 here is CASSDVPNNEQFF. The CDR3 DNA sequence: TGTGCCAGCAGTGACGTCCCTAACAATGAGCAGTTCTTC.

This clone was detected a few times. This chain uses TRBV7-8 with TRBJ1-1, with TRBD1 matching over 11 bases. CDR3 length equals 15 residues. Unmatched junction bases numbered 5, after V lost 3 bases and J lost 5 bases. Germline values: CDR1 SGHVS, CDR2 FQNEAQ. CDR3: CASSFGTGGKTEAFF. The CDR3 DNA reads TGTGCCAGCAGCTTTGGGACAGGGGGAAAAACTGAAGCTTTCTTT.

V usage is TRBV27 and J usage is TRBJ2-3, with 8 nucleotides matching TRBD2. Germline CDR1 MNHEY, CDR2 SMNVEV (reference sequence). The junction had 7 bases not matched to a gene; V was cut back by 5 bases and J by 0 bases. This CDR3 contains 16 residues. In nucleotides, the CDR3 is TGTGCCAGCAGTCCCCTGGCGGGGGGTAGCACAGATACGCAGTATTTT. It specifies CASSPLAGGSTDTQYF.

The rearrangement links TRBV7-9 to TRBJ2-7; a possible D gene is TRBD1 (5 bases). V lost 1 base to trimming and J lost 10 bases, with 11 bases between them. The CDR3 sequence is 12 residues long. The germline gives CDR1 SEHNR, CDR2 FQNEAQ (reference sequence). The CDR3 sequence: CASSLVRGSQYF. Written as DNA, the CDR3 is TGTGCCAGCAGCTTAGTAAGGGGAAGCCAGTACTTC.

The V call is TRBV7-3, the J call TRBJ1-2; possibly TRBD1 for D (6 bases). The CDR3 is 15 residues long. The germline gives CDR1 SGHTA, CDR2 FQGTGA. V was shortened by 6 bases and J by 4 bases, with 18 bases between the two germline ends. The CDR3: CASRPPRDTTYGYTF. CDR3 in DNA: TGTGCCAGCAGACCCCCCCGGGACACGACCTATGGCTACACCTTC.

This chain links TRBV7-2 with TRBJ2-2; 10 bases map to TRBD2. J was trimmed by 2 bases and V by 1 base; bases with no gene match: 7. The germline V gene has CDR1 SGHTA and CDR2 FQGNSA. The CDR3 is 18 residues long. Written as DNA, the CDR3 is TGTGCCAGCAGCTTAGTAGCTAGCGGGGGCCGAAACACCGGGGAGCTGTTTTTT. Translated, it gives CASSLVASGGRNTGELFF.

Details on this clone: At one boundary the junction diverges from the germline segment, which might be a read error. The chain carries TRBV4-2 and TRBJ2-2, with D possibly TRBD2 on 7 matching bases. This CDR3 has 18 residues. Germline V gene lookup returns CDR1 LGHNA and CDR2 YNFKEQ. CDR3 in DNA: TGTGCCAGCAGCCAAGATCTGGGGGGGACATCCAACACCCGGGAGCTGTTTTTT. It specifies CASSQDLGGTSNTRELFF.

The CDR3, as DNA: TGTGCCAGCAGTACTACTAGCGGGGGGGCACGAGAGCAGTTCTTC. Amino acids: CASSTTSGGAREQFF. This sequence joins TRBV27 and TRBJ2-1; 13 nucleotides line up with TRBD2. The CDR3 spans 15 residues. CDR1 is MNHEY, CDR2 SMNVEV, per germline (reference sequence). J lost 10 bases, V lost 5 bases, and 8 bases had no gene match.

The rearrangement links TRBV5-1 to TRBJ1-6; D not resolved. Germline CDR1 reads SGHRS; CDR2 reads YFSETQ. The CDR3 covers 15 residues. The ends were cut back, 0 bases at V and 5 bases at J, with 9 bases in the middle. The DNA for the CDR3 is TGCGCCAGCAGCTTGGAACAGTGGGATAATTCACCCCTCCACTTT. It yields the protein CASSLEQWDNSPLHF. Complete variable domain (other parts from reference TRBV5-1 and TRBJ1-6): KAGVTQTPRYLIKTRGQQVTLSCSPISGHRSVSWYQQTPGQGLQFLFEYFSETQRNKGNFPGRFSGRQFSNSRSEMNVSTLELGDSALYLCASSLEQWDNSPLHFGNGTRLTVT.

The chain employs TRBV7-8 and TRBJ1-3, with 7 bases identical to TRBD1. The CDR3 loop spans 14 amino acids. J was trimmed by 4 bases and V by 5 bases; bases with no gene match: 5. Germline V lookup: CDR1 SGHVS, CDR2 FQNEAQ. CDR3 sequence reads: CASSHRGKGNTIYF. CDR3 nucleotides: TGTGCCAGCAGCCACAGGGGAAAGGGAAACACCATATATTTT.

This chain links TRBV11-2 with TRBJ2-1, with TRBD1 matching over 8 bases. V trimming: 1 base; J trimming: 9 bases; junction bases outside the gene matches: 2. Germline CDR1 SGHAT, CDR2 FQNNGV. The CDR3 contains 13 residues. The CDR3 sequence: CASSLGGTGEQFF. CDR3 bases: TGTGCCAGCAGCTTAGGAGGGACAGGTGAGCAGTTCTTC.

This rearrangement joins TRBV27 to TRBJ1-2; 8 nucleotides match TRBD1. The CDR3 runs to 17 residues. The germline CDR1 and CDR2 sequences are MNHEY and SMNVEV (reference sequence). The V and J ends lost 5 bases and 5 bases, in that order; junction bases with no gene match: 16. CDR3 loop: CASSPITTLGQGYGYTF. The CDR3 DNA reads TGTGCCAGCAGTCCTATCACGACCCTAGGACAGGGTTATGGCTACACCTTC.

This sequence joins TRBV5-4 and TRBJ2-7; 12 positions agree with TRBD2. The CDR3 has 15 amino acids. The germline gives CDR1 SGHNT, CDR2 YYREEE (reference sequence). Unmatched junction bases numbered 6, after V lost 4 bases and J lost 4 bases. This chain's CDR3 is CASSDTSGGKYEQYF. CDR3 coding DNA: TGTGCCAGCAGCGATACTAGCGGGGGGAAATACGAGCAGTACTTC. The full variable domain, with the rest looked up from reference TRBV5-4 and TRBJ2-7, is ETGVTQSPTHLIKTRGQQVTLRCSSQSGHNTVSWYQQALGQGPQFIFQYYREEENGRGNFPPRFSGLQFPNYSSELNVNALELDDSALYLCASSDTSGGKYEQYFGPGTRLTVT.

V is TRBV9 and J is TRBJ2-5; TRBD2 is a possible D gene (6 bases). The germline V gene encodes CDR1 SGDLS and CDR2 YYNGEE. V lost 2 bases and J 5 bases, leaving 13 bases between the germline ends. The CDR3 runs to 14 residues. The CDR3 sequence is CASSVEGSYETQYF. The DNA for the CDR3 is TGTGCCAGCAGCGTGGAGGGCAGCTACGAGACCCAGTACTTC.

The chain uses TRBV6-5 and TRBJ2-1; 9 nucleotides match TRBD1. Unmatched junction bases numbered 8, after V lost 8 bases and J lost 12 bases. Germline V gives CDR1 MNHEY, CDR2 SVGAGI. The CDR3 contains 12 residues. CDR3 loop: CASGSPGQGQFF. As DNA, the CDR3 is TGTGCCAGCGGATCCCCGGGACAGGGGCAGTTCTTC.

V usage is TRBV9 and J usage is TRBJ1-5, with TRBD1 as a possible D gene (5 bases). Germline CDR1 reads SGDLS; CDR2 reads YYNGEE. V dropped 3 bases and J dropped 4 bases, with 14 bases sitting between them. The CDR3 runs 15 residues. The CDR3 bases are TGTGCCAGCAGCGGGGGCCCAGCCATGAATCAGCCCCAGCATTTT. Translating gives CASSGGPAMNQPQHF.